Detailed here is one T cell receptor beta chain. A read error may produce the germline difference seen at one junction end. The data derive from a study of control samples from healthy donors and cancer patients. The CDR3 length is 14 residues. CDR1 and CDR2 from the germline V gene are MNHEY and SVGAGI. The method was immunoSEQ multiplex PCR; TCRdb's version includes in-frame clones alone and lacks a portion of them. Here the sample spans 95,000 to 150,000 clones, 70% to 90% being singletons. This rearrangement joins TRBV6-5 to TRBJ1-2; D gene uncertain. Sequencing input: blood. The source of this sequence is a man aged 60-69 years in good health. The DNA for the CDR3 is TGTGCCAGCAGAGCATCGGATTATGTCCGGCCGGCCCTCTTC. Translation gives CASRASDYVRPALF.